The text below deals with one T cell receptor (beta chain). The specificity of this receptor is unknown. No base quality values were provided; no much bigger clone lies one nucleotide off. The donors were healthy, HIV-negative adults with no recently reported acute infections or vaccinations. Only Caucasian adults living in Nashville, Tennessee, USA were represented among the donors. CD4+ T cells were enriched by magnetic negative selection, after which naive cells were positively selected on CD45RA and the negative fraction was taken as the memory subset. Blood was obtained by leukapheresis, after which PBMCs were separated by Ficoll-Histopaque density gradient centrifugation and cryopreserved in liquid nitrogen vapor phase. Analytical flow cytometry was used to check the purity and quantity of every magnetically sorted T cell population. Genomic DNA was isolated from every sorted fraction and measured by UV absorbance on a Nanodrop 2000c.

This entry comes from a study of shared clonotypes between healthy human individuals (dated by TCRdb to about 2020). About the study as a whole: The cohort included a few men and a couple of women between 18 and 49 years of age. For each donor, three plates each were used for CD4 naive and CD4 memory, two plates were used for CD8 naive, and one plate was used for CD8 memory. To increase sequencing depth and limit assay-specific biases, TCR repertoire library preparation and sequencing were carried out by different laboratories using diverse techniques. Per donor, leukapheresis produced somewhere between about 0.8 and 9 billion PBMCs. To estimate repertoire size and how much clonotype sharing occurs between individuals, the study deeply sequenced the blood TCR repertoires of several healthy adults. What the work shows at the level of the full study, not this receptor alone: Because the study included only a small number of donors, the genetic and exposure-history diversity represented was limited. Sharing across four donors was observed for approximately 5% of naive CD4, around 3.5% of naive CD8, 2.3% of memory CD4, and around 0.4% of memory CD8 clonotypes. Based on pairwise subsampling, the degree of clonotype sharing among donors was expected to be affected by sequencing depth. Compared with non-shared clonotypes, clonotypes shared by all four sorted-subset donors had higher generation probabilities. Naive subsets generally had larger estimated clonotype richness than memory subsets did. Rarefaction of sorted-subset datasets indicated incomplete sequencing despite the large sequencing depth. Only blood was sampled, and tissue TCR repertoires likely differ from those in blood.

Using the deep immunoSEQ assay, multiplex PCR amplified TCR CDR3 regions from genomic DNA. Genomic DNA extracted from each cell subset was distributed evenly over all wells of several immunoSEQ 96-well plates, and each plate served as one replicate. For sorted subsets, around 200 ng genomic DNA, equal to 30,000 to 35,000 T cell genomes, was loaded into each replicate PCR. Purified libraries were quantified with a Qubit 3.0 fluorometer, sized on a Bioanalyzer 2100, and re-quantified with the KAPA Library Quantification kit. Every immunoSEQ 96-well plate was sequenced on a separate single-read 150-cycle Illumina NextSeq 550 flow cell. From the authors' description of their analysis: Because only junctional sequences without quality scores were contained in the immunoSEQ output, filtering matching that applied to full-length reads could not be performed. Sequences were annotated with PyIR, a Python wrapper for IgBLAST v1.9, and V/J genes and CDR3 were assigned using IMGT germline references. Any read was removed if the V/J assignment was weak (E-value above 1e-6), the CDR3 was missing, or the read contained stop codons, out-of-frame junctions, or ambiguous translated residues. V3J clonotypes were defined by identical inferred V gene, J gene, and CDR3 amino acid sequence. Percentage overlap between repertoires was calculated by dividing the number of shared unique clonotypes by the size of the smaller repertoire. Repertoire richness was assessed with RTK rarefaction, the Chao1 estimator, and Recon v2.1 estimates of unobserved clonotypes. Generation probabilities were computed with OLGA for all TCRbeta clonotypes obtained by the gDNA method from a handful of donors. TCRdb re-hosts the immuneACCESS table, in-frame sequences only. Its copies lack some clones; in the studies checked, an unresolved V gene accounts for under half of them, and the cause for the rest is not known. From that table come the V and J calls and clone size; the DNA was used to work out D and trimming. The sample table shows 700,000 or so clones, and about two thirds are seen once. The top ten constitute 1.8% of the sample.

Including cysteine and phenylalanine, the CDR3 has 17 amino acids. The kept DNA is CDR3 alone, 51 bases in frame from the first base. The germline V gene specifies SGDLS as CDR1 and YYNGEE as CDR2. V gives up 1 base and J gives up 0 bases, and the segment between their germline ends measures 16 bases. The material sequenced was memory CD4+ T cells sorted from blood. What the cell subset or site label conveys for this sample: CD45RA-negative fraction. The sequence joins TRBV9 to TRBJ1-1, with the D gene call left open. The clonotype was recovered from a woman younger than 45 in good health. CDR3 region: CASSVSGNLRMNTEAFF. The DNA is as follows: TGTGCCAGCAGCGTAAGCGGGAACCTTCGGATGAACACTGAAGCTTTCTTT.